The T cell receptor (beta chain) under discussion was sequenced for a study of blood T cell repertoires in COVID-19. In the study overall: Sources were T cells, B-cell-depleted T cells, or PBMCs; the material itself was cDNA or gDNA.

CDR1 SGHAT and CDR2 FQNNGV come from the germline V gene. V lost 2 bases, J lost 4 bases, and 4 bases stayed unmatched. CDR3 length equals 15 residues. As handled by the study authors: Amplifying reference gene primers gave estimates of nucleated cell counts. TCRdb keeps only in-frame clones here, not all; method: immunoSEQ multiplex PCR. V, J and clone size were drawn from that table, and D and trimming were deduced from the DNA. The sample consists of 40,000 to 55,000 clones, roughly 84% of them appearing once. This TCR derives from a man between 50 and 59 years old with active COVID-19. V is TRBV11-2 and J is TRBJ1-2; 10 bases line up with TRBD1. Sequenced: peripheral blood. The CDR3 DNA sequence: TGTGCCAGCAGCTTACGAGGGGACAGGGGCTATGGCTACACCTTC. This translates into CASSLRGDRGYGYTF.